The T cell receptor (beta chain) under discussion was sequenced for a study of spatial heterogeneity in lung cancer. Germline CDR1 reads SEHNR; CDR2 reads FQNEAQ (reference sequence). Trimming cost V 3 bases and J 4 bases; bases outside gene matches: 6. The CDR3 extends over 15 amino acids. Each CDR3 protein gets one entry after TCRdb re-called the 5' RACE reads with MiXCR. The sample lists about 15,000 distinct CDR3 sequences, around 7.3% occurring once. General study results and limits: Counts for ubiquitous and regional expanded TCRs went along with ubiquitous and regional nonsynonymous mutations, respectively. The number of expanded tumor alpha and beta chains correlated with mutation number. The estimated TCR-seq coverage of tumor T cells amounted to approximately 7.3% when looking at alpha chains and roughly 14% when looking at beta chains.

The sample's time point: sample taken at primary tumor resection. Samples were donated by 72 untreated early-stage non-small cell lung cancer patients. In each case, whole RNA from tumor, nontumor lung or frozen PBMC was sequenced unsorted. This clonotype was seen at least ten times. Antigen specificity is unknown. The V gene is TRBV7-9, the J gene TRBJ2-5; 9 positions match TRBD2. The sequence derives from a male donor with early-stage non-small cell lung cancer. The material was lung tumor tissue, obtained at surgery. CDR3 DNA: TGTGCCAGCAGCTTGGATGCGGGAGGGCGAGAGACCCAGTACTTC. It is translated as CASSLDAGGRETQYF.